These 12 T cell receptor beta chains share one sample of origin, sequenced in a study of OX40 agonist ivuxolimab in advanced cancers. TCRdb's table, derived via immunoSEQ multiplex PCR, lists solely in-frame clones and lacks some. The data contain about 82,000 clones, 85% of them singletons. The sequencing here drew on CD4+ or CD8+ T cells sorted from blood, taken in a trial of the OX40 agonist ivuxolimab. Receptor source: an adult with an advanced solid tumor such as melanoma, head and neck, liver or kidney cancer.

V is TRBV6-1 and J is TRBJ1-2; no definite D call. Trimming took off 4 bases at V and 0 bases at J, with 9 bases between the two ends. The CDR3 length is 14 residues. CDR1 MNHNS and CDR2 SASEGT come from the germline V gene. CDR3 protein: CASSAAHTNYGYTF. The CDR3 DNA is TGTGCCAGCAGTGCGGCCCATACTAACTATGGCTACACCTTC.

The chain carries TRBV5-5 and TRBJ1-2, with TRBD1 matching 9 bases. J gave up 5 bases and V 3 bases, and 5 bases lay outside the gene matches. Germline CDR1 is SGHKS and CDR2 is YYEKEE (reference sequence). The CDR3 runs to 14 residues. The CDR3 nucleotides are TGTGCCAGCAGCTCCATGGACAGGGGTTATGGCTACACCTTC. Residues: CASSSMDRGYGYTF.

The chain couples TRBV19 to TRBJ2-7; a weak D match, TRBD1 (5 bases). Trimming took off 3 bases at V and 7 bases at J, with 10 bases between the two ends. In germline, CDR1 is LNHDA, CDR2 SQIVND (reference sequence). This CDR3 contains 12 residues. CDR3 DNA sequence: TGTGCCAGTAGTATTGGGGCGAGGGAGCAGTACTTC. Translated: CASSIGAREQYF.

The chain combines TRBV5-1 with TRBJ2-3; D is perhaps TRBD1 (5 bases). The length of the CDR3 is 15 residues. The germline V and J ends were trimmed by 0 bases and 6 bases, with 14 bases remaining between them. CDR1 is SGHRS and CDR2 is YFSETQ in the germline V gene. The CDR3 sequence: CASSLAPGPSDTQYF. In DNA, the CDR3 is TGCGCCAGCAGCTTGGCGCCAGGGCCGTCGGATACGCAGTATTTT.

The chain carries TRBV9 and TRBJ2-2, with D possibly being TRBD1 (5 bases). V was trimmed by 1 base and J by 6 bases, leaving 7 bases between them. CDR1 and CDR2 from the germline V gene are SGDLS and YYNGEE. The CDR3 runs 13 residues. CDR3 protein: CASSVQGAGELFF. The CDR3 DNA sequence: TGTGCCAGCAGCGTACAGGGCGCCGGGGAGCTGTTTTTT.

The gene calls are TRBV19 and TRBJ2-3; a possible D gene is TRBD2 (5 bases). Trimming removed 3 bases from V and 5 bases from J, with 9 bases in between. The CDR3 length is 13 residues. Germline V gene lookup returns CDR1 LNHDA and CDR2 SQIVND (reference sequence). In nucleotides, the CDR3 is TGTGCCAGTAGTATGGAGGACGTAGATACGCAGTATTTT. Its translation: CASSMEDVDTQYF.

This chain joins TRBV27 and TRBJ1-5; TRBD1 matches at 8 bases. The CDR3 sequence is 18 residues long. Germline loops: CDR1 MNHEY, CDR2 SMNVEV (reference sequence). With V trimmed by 6 bases and J by 3 bases, 16 bases remained unmatched. CDR3 amino acids: CASSPHSPGGAFNQPQHF. As DNA, the CDR3 is TGTGCCAGCAGCCCCCACAGCCCAGGGGGCGCTTTCAATCAGCCCCAGCATTTT.

The chain joins TRBV5-6 to TRBJ2-5; the match to TRBD2 covers 8 bases. V dropped 0 bases and J dropped 7; count of bases not matched to a gene: 11. CDR3 length equals 16 residues. Germline assignment: CDR1 SGHDT and CDR2 YYEEEE. CDR3 region: CASSLGASGPPGTQYF. The CDR3 DNA sequence: TGTGCCAGCAGCTTGGGGGCTAGCGGGCCCCCGGGGACCCAGTACTTC.

The chain has TRBV19 and TRBJ1-4; weak D call: TRBD1 (6 bases). Germline V CDR1 and CDR2: LNHDA, SQIVND (reference sequence). The germline V and J ends were trimmed by 5 bases and 3 bases, with 13 bases remaining between them. The CDR3 consists of 15 residues. The CDR3, as DNA: TGTGCCAGTAGTTCAAGACAGGTGGCTAATGAAAAACTGTTTTTT. It yields the protein CASSSRQVANEKLFF.

This clone was detected only once. This rearrangement joins TRBV27 to TRBJ2-7; the D gene is possibly TRBD1 (5 bases). The length of the CDR3 is 15 residues. CDR1 and CDR2 from the germline V gene are MNHEY and SMNVEV (reference sequence). V lost 3 bases and J 3 bases, leaving 15 bases between the germline ends. CDR3 nucleotides: TGTGCCAGCAGTTTGGGGCAGGGCAGGTTCTACGAGCAGTACTTC. Translated, it gives CASSLGQGRFYEQYF.

J is TRBJ1-2 and V is TRBV29-1, with D unresolved. The V end was cut by 4 bases, the J end by 2 bases, with 11 bases between. The CDR3 is 13 amino acids. Per the germline V gene, CDR1 is SQVTM and CDR2 is ANQGSEA. The CDR3 spells CSVVLGENYGYTF. The CDR3 DNA follows: TGCAGCGTTGTCCTCGGGGAAAACTATGGCTACACCTTC. Complete variable domain (other parts from reference TRBV29-1 and TRBJ1-2): SAVISQKPSRDICQRGTSLTIQCQVDSQVTMMFWYRQQPGQSLTLIATANQGSEATYESGFVIDKFPISRPNLTFSTLTVSNMSPEDSSIYLCSVVLGENYGYTFGSGTRLTVV.

The chain links TRBV27 to TRBJ2-7; TRBD1 agrees at 9 bases. V trimming: 6 bases; J trimming: 7 bases; junction bases outside the gene matches: 7. This CDR3 has 13 residues. Germline V gene lookup returns CDR1 MNHEY and CDR2 SMNVEV (reference sequence). The CDR3 DNA is TGTGCCAGCAGCCGCGGGACAGGGTGGGAGCAGTACTTC. It yields the protein CASSRGTGWEQYF.